This TCR beta chain appears in the sequencing data of a study of blood T cell repertoires in COVID-19. Some clones are missing from TCRdb's copy, which holds only in-frame ones; the method was immunoSEQ multiplex PCR. The data hold more than 250,000 clones, with around 88% observed a single time. Participant age was roughly 18 to 95 years, and participants resided in 25 or so US areas. Trimming removed 10 bases from V and 3 bases from J, with 16 bases in between. Germline-derived CDR1 and CDR2 are ENHRY and SYGVKD. This CDR3 is 14 amino acids long. The sample consisted of PBMCs or T cells enriched from blood (not recorded which). This chain joins TRBV10-3 and TRBJ1-3; possible D gene TRBD1, 5 bases. The source is a middle-aged woman with acute COVID-19. CDR3 amino acids: CATLQGLDGNTIYF. CDR3 nucleotides: TGTGCCACCCTTCAGGGTCTGGATGGAAACACCATATATTTT.